These 15 T cell receptor beta chains originate from one sample sequenced in a study of blood T cell repertoires in COVID-19. Method: immunoSEQ multiplex PCR; TCRdb's copy keeps in-frame clones and lacks some. The table has some 250,000 clones, around 84% seen once; the top ten hold less than 8.5%. The sample taken for sequencing was peripheral blood. The receptors were gathered from a woman aged 65 to 85 with active or convalescent COVID-19.

This rearrangement joins TRBV7-9 to TRBJ1-6; D unresolved. The ends were cut back, 5 bases at V and 12 bases at J, with 11 bases in the middle. The CDR3 has 12 amino acids. Germline CDR1 and CDR2: SEHNR and FQNEAQ (reference sequence). For the CDR3, the DNA is TGTGCCAGCAGCAGTGCGGGTCTACCCCTCCACTTT. Translated: CASSSAGLPLHF.

This clone was seen only a few times. V gene TRBV11-2 combines with J gene TRBJ1-2; maybe TRBD1 (5 bases). This CDR3 is 16 amino acids long. The germline V gene encodes CDR1 SGHAT and CDR2 FQNNGV. V dropped 4 bases and J dropped 2 bases, with 17 bases sitting between them. The CDR3 DNA sequence: TGTGCCAGCAGCTCTAACCCCCTCAGGGTAAACTATGGCTACACCTTC. It specifies CASSSNPLRVNYGYTF.

The CDR3 DNA reads as TGCGCCAGCAGCACCACCTCCCAGGTTGGGAACTATGGCTACACCTTC. Translation gives CASSTTSQVGNYGYTF. This chain links TRBV10-2 with TRBJ1-2; D gene uncertain. Germline V lookup: CDR1 WSHSY, CDR2 SAAADI. The V gene lost 6 bases and the J gene lost 2 bases, with 19 bases spanning the gap. This CDR3 has 16 residues.

The J gene is TRBJ1-1, the V gene TRBV18; 8 positions agree with TRBD1. Germline lookup yields CDR1 KGHSH and CDR2 LQKENI. This CDR3 is built from 13 residues. V lost 3 bases, J lost 4 bases, and 1 base stayed unmatched. The chain's CDR3 is CASSPTGGTEAFF. CDR3 bases: TGTGCCAGCTCACCCACAGGGGGCACTGAAGCTTTCTTT.

The chain has TRBV6-2 or TRBV6-3 and TRBJ1-2; possible D gene TRBD1, 6 bases. The germline gives CDR1 MNHEY, CDR2 SVGEGT. The CDR3 loop spans 16 amino acids. V was pared by 4 bases and J by 4 bases, with 19 bases between. In DNA, the CDR3 is TGTGCCAGCAGTTTCAGGGGCCTGTCTTCCTTCTATGGCTACACCTTC. Its translation is CASSFRGLSSFYGYTF.

The chain links TRBV3-1 (or the pseudogene TRBV3-2) to TRBJ2-5; D is perhaps TRBD2 (5 bases). Trimming took off 2 bases at V and 2 bases at J, with 15 bases between the two ends. From germline, CDR1 is LGHDT and CDR2 YNNKEL (reference sequence). The CDR3 is 16 residues long. The CDR3 nucleotides read TGTGCCAGCAGCCAAAGCGGCTGGGGTTTACAAGAGACCCAGTACTTC. Its protein is CASSQSGWGLQETQYF.

This clone was detected once. This sequence joins TRBV9 and TRBJ1-2; 11 bases line up with TRBD1. Germline values: CDR1 SGDLS, CDR2 YYNGEE. The trim removed 0 bases at V and 7 bases at J, leaving 11 bases unmatched. The CDR3 sequence is 17 residues long. The CDR3 sequence is CASSVGIGPGTGGGYTF. The CDR3 nucleotides read TGTGCCAGCAGCGTAGGTATCGGTCCCGGGACAGGGGGTGGCTACACCTTC.

The chain employs TRBV18 and TRBJ2-1; D is ambiguous. V was cut by 2 bases and J by 0 bases, with 5 bases left in between. Looked up from germline, CDR1 is KGHSH and CDR2 is LQKENI. This CDR3 spans 14 amino acids. CDR3 nucleotide sequence: TGTGCCAGCTCACCAAGGAGCTCCTACAATGAGCAGTTCTTC. Its protein is CASSPRSSYNEQFF.

This clone has just a few counts. The rearrangement links TRBV11-2 to TRBJ1-1; TRBD1 matches at 9 bases. Losses at the gene ends were 2 bases for V and 5 bases for J; bases not matched to a gene: 9. There are 16 residues in the CDR3. The germline V gene has CDR1 SGHAT and CDR2 FQNNGV. CDR3 nucleotide sequence: TGTGCCAGCAGCTTACCTACGGGACAGGGCCAAACTGAAGCTTTCTTT. Translation gives CASSLPTGQGQTEAFF.

The chain links TRBV4-3 to TRBJ1-1; D uncertain. The CDR3 totals 13 residues. Trimming removed 3 bases at V and 3 bases at J, with 8 bases between. Looked up from germline, CDR1 is LGHNA and CDR2 is YSLEER. CDR3: CASSHNQDTEAFF. CDR3 in DNA: TGCGCCAGCAGCCATAACCAGGACACTGAAGCTTTCTTT.

This clone was found a few times. The chain recombines TRBV5-1 with TRBJ2-1; D is possibly TRBD1 (5 bases). V was shortened by 4 bases and J by 4 bases, with 18 bases between the two germline ends. CDR3 length: 16 amino acids. From germline, CDR1 is SGHRS and CDR2 YFSETQ. This CDR3 reads CASSPPGPTDYNEQFF. The CDR3 bases are TGCGCCAGCAGCCCACCCGGACCGACAGATTACAATGAGCAGTTCTTC.

This chain connects TRBV20-1 to TRBJ2-7; 7 bases agree with TRBD1. This CDR3 comprises 14 residues. V lost 3 bases to trimming and J lost 3 bases; unmatched junction nucleotides: 8. The germline V gene has CDR1 DFQATT and CDR2 SNEGSKA (reference sequence). In DNA form, the CDR3 reads TGCAGTGCTAGTTGGGACAGTATGGACTACGAGCAGTACTTC. Translating it yields CSASWDSMDYEQYF.

CDR3: CASSQQQGGYGYTF. As DNA, the CDR3 is TGCGCCAGCAGCCAACAACAGGGCGGCTATGGCTACACCTTC. The chain combines TRBV4-3 with TRBJ1-2; weak D call: TRBD1 (6 bases). This CDR3 is built from 14 residues. Germline loops: CDR1 LGHNA, CDR2 YSLEER. Trimming cost V 2 bases and J 4 bases, with 11 bases left between them.

The chain uses TRBV18 and TRBJ2-7, with 8 bases that match TRBD1. J was trimmed by 6 bases and V by 6 bases; bases with no gene match: 7. This CDR3 contains 13 residues. The V gene's germline CDR1 is KGHSH and CDR2 LQKENI. CDR3: CASSQGARSEQYF. The CDR3 coding sequence is TGTGCCAGCTCTCAGGGGGCTAGAAGCGAGCAGTACTTC.

V gene TRBV10-3 combines with J gene TRBJ2-1; possibly TRBD2 for D (6 bases). This CDR3 has 17 amino acids. The V and J ends lost 4 bases and 0 bases respectively, with 16 bases between them. Per germline, CDR1 ENHRY and CDR2 SYGVKD. CDR3 residues: CAISAPPGGGSYNEQFF. Written as DNA, the CDR3 is TGTGCCATCAGTGCCCCTCCCGGGGGAGGCTCCTACAATGAGCAGTTCTTC.